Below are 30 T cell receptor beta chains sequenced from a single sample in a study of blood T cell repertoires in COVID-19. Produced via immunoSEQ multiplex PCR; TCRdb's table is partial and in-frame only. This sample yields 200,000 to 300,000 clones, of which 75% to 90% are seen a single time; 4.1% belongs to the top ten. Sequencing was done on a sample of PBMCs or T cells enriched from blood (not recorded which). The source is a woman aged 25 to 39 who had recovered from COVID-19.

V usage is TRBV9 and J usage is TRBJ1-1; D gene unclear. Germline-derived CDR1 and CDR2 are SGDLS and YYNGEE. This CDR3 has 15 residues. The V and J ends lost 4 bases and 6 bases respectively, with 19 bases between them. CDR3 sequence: CASSTSDSWLAEAFF. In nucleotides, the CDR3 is TGTGCCAGCAGCACTTCAGACTCCTGGCTTGCTGAAGCTTTCTTT.

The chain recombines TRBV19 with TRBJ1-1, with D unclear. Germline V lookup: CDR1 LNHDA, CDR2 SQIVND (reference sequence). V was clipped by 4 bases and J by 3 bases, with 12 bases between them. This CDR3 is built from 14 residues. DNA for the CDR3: TGTGCCAGTAGTACGGCGGGCCGAGACACTGAAGCTTTCTTT. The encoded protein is CASSTAGRDTEAFF. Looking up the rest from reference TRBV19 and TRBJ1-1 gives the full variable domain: DGGITQSPKYLFRKEGQNVTLSCEQNLNHDAMYWYRQDPGQGLRLIYYSQIVNDFQKGDIAEGYSVSREKKESFPLTVTSAQKNPTAFYLCASSTAGRDTEAFFGQGTRLTVV.

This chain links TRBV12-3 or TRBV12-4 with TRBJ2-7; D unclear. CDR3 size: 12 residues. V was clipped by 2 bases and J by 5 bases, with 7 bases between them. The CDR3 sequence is CASSLPLHEQYF. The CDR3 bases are TGTGCCAGCAGTTTACCCCTTCACGAGCAGTACTTC.

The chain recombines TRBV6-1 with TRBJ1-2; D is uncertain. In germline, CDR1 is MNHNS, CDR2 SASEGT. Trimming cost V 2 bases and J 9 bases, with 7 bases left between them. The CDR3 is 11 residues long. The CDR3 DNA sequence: TGTGCCAGCAGTGAATGGCAGAGCTACACCTTC. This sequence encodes CASSEWQSYTF.

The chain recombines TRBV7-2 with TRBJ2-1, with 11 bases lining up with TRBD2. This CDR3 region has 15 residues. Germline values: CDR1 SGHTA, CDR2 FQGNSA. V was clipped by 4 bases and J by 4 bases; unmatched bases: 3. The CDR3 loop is CASSSTSGDYNEQFF. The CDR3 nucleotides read TGTGCCAGCAGCTCGACTAGCGGGGATTACAATGAGCAGTTCTTC. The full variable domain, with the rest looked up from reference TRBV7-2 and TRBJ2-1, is GAGVSQSPSNKVTEKGKDVELRCDPISGHTALYWYRQSLGQGLEFLIYFQGNSAPDKSGLPSDRFSAERTGGSVSTLTIQRTQQEDSAVYLCASSSTSGDYNEQFFGPGTRLTVL.

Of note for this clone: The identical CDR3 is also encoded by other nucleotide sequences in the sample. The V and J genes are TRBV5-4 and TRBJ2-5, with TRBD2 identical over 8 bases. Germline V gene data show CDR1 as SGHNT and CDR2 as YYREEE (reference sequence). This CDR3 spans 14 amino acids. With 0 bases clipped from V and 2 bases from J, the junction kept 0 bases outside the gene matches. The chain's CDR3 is CASSLAGGQETQYF. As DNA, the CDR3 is TGTGCCAGCAGCTTGGCGGGAGGGCAAGAGACCCAGTACTTC.

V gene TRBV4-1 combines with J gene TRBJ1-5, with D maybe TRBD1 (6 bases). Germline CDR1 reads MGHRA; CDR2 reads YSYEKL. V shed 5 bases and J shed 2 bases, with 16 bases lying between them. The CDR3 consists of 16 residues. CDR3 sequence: CASSARQVTGNQPQHF. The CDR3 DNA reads TGCGCCAGCAGCGCGCGACAGGTTACGGGCAATCAGCCCCAGCATTTT.

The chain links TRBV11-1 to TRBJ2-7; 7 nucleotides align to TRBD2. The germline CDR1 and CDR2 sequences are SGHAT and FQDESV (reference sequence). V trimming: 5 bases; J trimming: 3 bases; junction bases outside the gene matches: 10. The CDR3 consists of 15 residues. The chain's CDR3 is CASSKTRGSHYEQYF. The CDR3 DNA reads TGTGCCAGCAGCAAAACCCGCGGGAGCCACTACGAGCAGTACTTC.

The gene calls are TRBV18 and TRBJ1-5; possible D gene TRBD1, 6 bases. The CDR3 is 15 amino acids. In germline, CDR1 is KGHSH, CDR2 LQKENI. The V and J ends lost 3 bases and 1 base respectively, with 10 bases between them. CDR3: CASSPGQTSNQPQHF. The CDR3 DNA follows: TGTGCCAGCTCACCTGGACAGACAAGCAATCAGCCCCAGCATTTT.

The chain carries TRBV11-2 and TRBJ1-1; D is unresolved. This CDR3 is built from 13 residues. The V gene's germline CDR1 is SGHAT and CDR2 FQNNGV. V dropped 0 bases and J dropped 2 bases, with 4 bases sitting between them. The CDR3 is CASSLEANTEAFF. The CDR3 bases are TGTGCCAGCAGCTTAGAAGCCAACACTGAAGCTTTCTTT.

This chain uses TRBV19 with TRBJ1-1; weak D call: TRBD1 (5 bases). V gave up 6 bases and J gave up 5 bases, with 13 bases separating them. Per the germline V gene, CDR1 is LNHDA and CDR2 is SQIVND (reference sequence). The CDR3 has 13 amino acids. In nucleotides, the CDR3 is TGTGCCAGTAGCACCATCGGGGGGACTGAAGCTTTCTTT. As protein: CASSTIGGTEAFF.

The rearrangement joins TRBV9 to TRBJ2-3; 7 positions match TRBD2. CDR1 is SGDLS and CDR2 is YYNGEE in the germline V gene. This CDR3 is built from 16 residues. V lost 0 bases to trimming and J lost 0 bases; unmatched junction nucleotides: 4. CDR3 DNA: TGTGCCAGCAGCGTAGAAGATAGCGGGAGCACAGATACGCAGTATTTT. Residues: CASSVEDSGSTDTQYF.

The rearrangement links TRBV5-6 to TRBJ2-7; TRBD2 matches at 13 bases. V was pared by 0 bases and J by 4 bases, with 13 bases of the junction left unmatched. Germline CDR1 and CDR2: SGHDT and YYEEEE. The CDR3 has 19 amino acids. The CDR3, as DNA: TGTGCCAGCAGCTTGGGAAATCTGGGACTAGCGGGATATCCTTACGAGCAGTACTTC. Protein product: CASSLGNLGLAGYPYEQYF. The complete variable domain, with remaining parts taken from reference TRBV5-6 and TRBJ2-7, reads DAGVTQSPTHLIKTRGQQVTLRCSPKSGHDTVSWYQQALGQGPQFIFQYYEEEERQRGNFPDRFSGHQFPNYSSELNVNALLLGDSALYLCASSLGNLGLAGYPYEQYFGPGTRLTVT.

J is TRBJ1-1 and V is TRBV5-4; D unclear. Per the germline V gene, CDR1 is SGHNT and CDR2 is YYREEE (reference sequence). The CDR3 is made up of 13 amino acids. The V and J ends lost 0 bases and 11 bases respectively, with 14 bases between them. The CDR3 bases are TGTGCCAGCAGCTTGGCAGGTTCCTATACGGCTTTCTTT. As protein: CASSLAGSYTAFF.

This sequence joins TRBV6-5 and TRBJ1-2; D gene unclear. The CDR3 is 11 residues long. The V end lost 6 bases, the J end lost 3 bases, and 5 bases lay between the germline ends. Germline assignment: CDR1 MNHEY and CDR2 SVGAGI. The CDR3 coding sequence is TGTGCCAGCAGGAGGGACTATGGCTACACCTTC. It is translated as CASRRDYGYTF.

The CDR3 DNA sequence: TGTGCCAGCAGCTCCGGGTCTTCCCACACAGATACGCAGTATTTT. It is translated as CASSSGSSHTDTQYF. This chain joins TRBV9 and TRBJ2-3; the D is unclear. CDR1 and CDR2 from the germline V gene are SGDLS and YYNGEE. CDR3 length equals 15 residues. V lost 4 bases and J lost 2, with 14 bases in between.

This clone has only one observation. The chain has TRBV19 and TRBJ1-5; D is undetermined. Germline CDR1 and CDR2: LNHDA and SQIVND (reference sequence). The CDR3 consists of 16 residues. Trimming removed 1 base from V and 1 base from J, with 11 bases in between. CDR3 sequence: CASSIVPMSSNQPQHF. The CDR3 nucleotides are TGTGCCAGTAGTATAGTCCCGATGAGCAGCAATCAGCCCCAGCATTTT.

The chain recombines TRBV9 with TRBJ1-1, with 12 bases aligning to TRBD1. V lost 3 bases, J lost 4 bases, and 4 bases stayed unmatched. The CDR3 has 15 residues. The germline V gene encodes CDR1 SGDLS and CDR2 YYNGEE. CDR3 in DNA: TGTGCCAGCAGCGCGGGACAGGGGGCGCGCACTGAAGCTTTCTTT. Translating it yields CASSAGQGARTEAFF.

CDR3 sequence: CATRKGTQHSPLHF. The CDR3, as DNA: TGTGCCACGCGTAAGGGGACACAACATTCACCCCTCCACTTT. The chain carries TRBV6-5 and TRBJ1-6; possible D gene TRBD1, 6 bases. The length of the CDR3 is 14 residues. CDR1 and CDR2 from the germline V gene are MNHEY and SVGAGI. Trimming shortened V by 10 bases and J by 8 bases, and 18 bases separated the two germline ends.

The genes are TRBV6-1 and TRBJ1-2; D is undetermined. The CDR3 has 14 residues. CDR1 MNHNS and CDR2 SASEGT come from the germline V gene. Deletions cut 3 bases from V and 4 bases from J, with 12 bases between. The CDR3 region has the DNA TGTGCCAGCAGTGATGAGGGATTTGCCTATGGCTACACCTTC. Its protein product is CASSDEGFAYGYTF.

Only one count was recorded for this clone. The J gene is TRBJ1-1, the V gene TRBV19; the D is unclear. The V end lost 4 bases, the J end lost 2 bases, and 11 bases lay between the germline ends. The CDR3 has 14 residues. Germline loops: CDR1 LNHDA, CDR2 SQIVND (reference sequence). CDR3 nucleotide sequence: TGTGCCAGTAGTACCGATTACAGCAACACTGAAGCTTTCTTT. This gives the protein CASSTDYSNTEAFF.

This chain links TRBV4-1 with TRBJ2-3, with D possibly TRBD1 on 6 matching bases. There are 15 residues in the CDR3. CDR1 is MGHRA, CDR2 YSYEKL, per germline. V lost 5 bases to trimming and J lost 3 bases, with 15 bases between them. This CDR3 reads CASSRIGGRTDTQYF. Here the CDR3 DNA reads TGCGCCAGCAGCAGAATAGGGGGAAGGACAGATACGCAGTATTTT.

The CDR3 loop reads CASTTDRDNQPQHF. The CDR3 nucleotides read TGTGCCAGTACTACTGACAGGGATAATCAGCCCCAGCATTTT. The chain uses TRBV19 and TRBJ1-5, with 7 positions matching TRBD1. From germline, CDR1 is LNHDA and CDR2 SQIVND (reference sequence). Trimming cost V 7 bases and J 4 bases; bases outside gene matches: 7. The CDR3 covers 14 residues.

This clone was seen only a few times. The DNA for the CDR3 is TGTGCCAGCAGTCAAACAGGGGGGAACACTGAAGCTTTCTTT. It yields the protein CASSQTGGNTEAFF. V is TRBV6-5 and J is TRBJ1-1; 8 bases are a match to TRBD1. The CDR3 has 14 amino acids. The J segment lost 1 base and the V segment lost 5 bases, leaving 3 bases of the junction unmatched. In germline, CDR1 is MNHEY, CDR2 SVGAGI.

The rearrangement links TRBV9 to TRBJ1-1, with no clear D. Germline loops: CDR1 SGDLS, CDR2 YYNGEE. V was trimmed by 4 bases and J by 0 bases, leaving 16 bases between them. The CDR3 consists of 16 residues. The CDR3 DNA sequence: TGTGCCAGCAGCCCACGAAGTAGAACCTTGAACACTGAAGCTTTCTTT. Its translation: CASSPRSRTLNTEAFF.

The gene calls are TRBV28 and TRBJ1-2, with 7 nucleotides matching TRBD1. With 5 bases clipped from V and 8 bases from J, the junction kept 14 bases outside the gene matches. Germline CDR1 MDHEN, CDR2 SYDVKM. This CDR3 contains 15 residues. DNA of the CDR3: TGTGCCAGCAGTACCGAAGGGGGCATGGTTAAGGGCTACACCTTC. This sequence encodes CASSTEGGMVKGYTF.

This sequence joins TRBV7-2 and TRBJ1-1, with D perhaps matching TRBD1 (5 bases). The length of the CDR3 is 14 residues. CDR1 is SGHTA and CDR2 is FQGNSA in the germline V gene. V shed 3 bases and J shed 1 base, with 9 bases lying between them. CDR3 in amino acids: CASSFRQGNTEAFF. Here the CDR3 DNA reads TGTGCCAGCAGCTTTAGGCAGGGGAACACTGAAGCTTTCTTT.

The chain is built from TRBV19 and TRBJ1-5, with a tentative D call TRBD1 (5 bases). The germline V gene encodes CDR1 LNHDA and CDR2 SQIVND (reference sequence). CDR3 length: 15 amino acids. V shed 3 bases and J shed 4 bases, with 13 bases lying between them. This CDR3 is CASSIGGGGNQPQHF. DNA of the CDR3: TGTGCCAGTAGTATCGGGGGGGGTGGTAATCAGCCCCAGCATTTT.

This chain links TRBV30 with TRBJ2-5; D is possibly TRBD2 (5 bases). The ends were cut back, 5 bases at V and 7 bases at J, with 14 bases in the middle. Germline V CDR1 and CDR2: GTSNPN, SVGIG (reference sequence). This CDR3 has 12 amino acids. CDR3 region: CAWETAGGTQYF. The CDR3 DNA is TGTGCCTGGGAGACCGCGGGCGGGACCCAGTACTTC.

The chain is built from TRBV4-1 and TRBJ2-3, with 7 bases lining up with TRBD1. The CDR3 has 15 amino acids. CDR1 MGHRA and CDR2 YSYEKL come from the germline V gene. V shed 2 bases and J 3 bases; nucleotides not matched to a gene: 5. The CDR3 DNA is TGCGCCAGCAGCCAACGAGGGGGCGGGACAGATACGCAGTATTTT. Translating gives CASSQRGGGTDTQYF.